This TCR beta chain originates from a study of T cell repertoires in cytomegalovirus infection. Study background: It can be stated that public TCR beta signatures indicated CMV infection as well as a matching HLA type.

As regards this clonotype: Its antigen remains unknown.

TCRdb re-analysed the reads in MiXCR, keeping a single row per CDR3 protein. The data hold some 920,000 distinct CDR3 sequences, with roughly 30% observed a single time. Losses at the gene ends were 3 bases for V and 6 bases for J; bases not matched to a gene: 4. Germline CDR1 KGHSH, CDR2 LQKENI. This CDR3 is built from 15 residues. This specimen was cultured CD8+ T cells from PBMCs, taken from culture after CMV antigen stimulation. The sequence was collected from a human donor in good health (CMV status not recorded). Some clones in this sample may be carry-over from other donors' samples. The chain joins TRBV18 to TRBJ2-3; TRBD2 matches at 12 bases. CDR3 amino acids: CASSPLGLAGDTQYF. In nucleotides, the CDR3 is TGTGCCAGCTCACCCCTCGGACTAGCGGGGGATACGCAGTATTTT.